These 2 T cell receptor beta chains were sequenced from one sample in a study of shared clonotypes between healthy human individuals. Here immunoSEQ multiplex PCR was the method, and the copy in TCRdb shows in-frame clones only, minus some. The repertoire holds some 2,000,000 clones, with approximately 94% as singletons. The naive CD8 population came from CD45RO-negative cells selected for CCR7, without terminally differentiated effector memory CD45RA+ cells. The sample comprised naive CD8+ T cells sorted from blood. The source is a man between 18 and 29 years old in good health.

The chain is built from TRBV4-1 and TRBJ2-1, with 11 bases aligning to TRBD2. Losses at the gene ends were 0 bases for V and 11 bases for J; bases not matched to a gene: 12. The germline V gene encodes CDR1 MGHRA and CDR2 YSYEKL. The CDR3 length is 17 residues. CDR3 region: CASSQDPPGLAATQQFF. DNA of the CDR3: TGCGCCAGCAGCCAAGATCCGCCGGGACTAGCGGCTACTCAGCAGTTCTTC.

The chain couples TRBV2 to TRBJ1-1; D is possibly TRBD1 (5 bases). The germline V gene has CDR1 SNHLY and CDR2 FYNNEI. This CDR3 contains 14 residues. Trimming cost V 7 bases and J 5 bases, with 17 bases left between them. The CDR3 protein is CASTTGLGGTEAFF. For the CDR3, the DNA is TGTGCCAGCACAACCGGGCTCGGGGGGACTGAAGCTTTCTTT.